This T cell receptor beta chain came from a study of cytomegalovirus exposure and HLA in healthy donors (TCRdb year 2017). As for the study more broadly: According to an earlier analysis of 587 of the donors, 200 million or so T cells yielded 100 million or so unique TCR beta sequences and roughly 280 Gb of sequence data. About five DR-DQ haplotypes were treated as single units for association and clustering because of strong linkage in the cohort. An earlier analysis of 587 of the donors used high-throughput TCR beta sequencing to judge whether each TCR beta V gene segment behaved as functional or pseudogenic. All discovery cohort repertoires had been generated using a single sequencing platform. An early release covering more than 500 HLA-typed donors comprised about 290 gigabases of sequencing data and 85 million or so unique TCR sequences. Across some 400 genotyped donors of the cohort, an average of 235,054 unique TCR beta nucleotide sequences per donor were sequenced, and 15% to 20% of those sequences were non-productive. High-throughput TCR immunosequencing, statistical association of individual TCRs with disease status, and machine learning were combined to predict cytomegalovirus infection status. In addition to the first cohort of around 670 subjects, a separate validation cohort of about 120 different subjects was used. Using immunosequencing, the study profiled T cell repertoires from 640 or so subjects and related those repertoires to cytomegalovirus serostatus. A later genetic analysis used genome-wide SNP genotypes for about three fifths of the 666 donors, treating that subset as a discovery cohort. Donor age, sex, ethnicity and CMV serostatus were compiled together with the repertoire data. The study aimed to test whether signatures of past pathogen exposure could be identified by cataloging public T cell receptors. Of the approximately 400 genotyped donors, 81% were placed in the genetic ancestry cluster associated with self-reported Caucasian donors. HLA typing covered class I and class II loci at four-digit resolution. Typing coverage differed by locus: A, B, C, DRB1 and DQB1 were typed in roughly 620-630 donors, DQA1 in 522, DPA1 in around 610, and DPB1 in 400 to 490. A later analysis re-analyzed previously published TCR beta repertoires from about 730 donors and added high-resolution HLA genotyping to study TCR occurrence patterns. Rather than drawing on any new phenotypic data, the later analysis identified candidate immune exposures from TCR beta sequences and the way those sequences occurred across donors. The research as a whole found: Assigning TCR associations to individual alleles was difficult when HLA alleles, especially DR and DQ, strongly co-occurred. A further reported finding was that TCR beta sequences accurately predicted the HLA-A and HLA-B alleles for most subjects in the first cohort. According to the authors, the approach could potentially be generalized to other disease states and immunological phenotypes. The presence/absence analyses assumed that sequencing depth was roughly uniform across donors, and that assumption may not be true. Linkage disequilibrium might explain the correlated functional status among segregating V segments, but an unknown experimental factor could not be ruled out. The cohort was sequenced for TCR beta chains only, and without alpha or paired-chain data the features that could be detected were limited. The 87-base-pair reads could not distinguish some IMGT-functional V segments, including TRBV6-2 and TRBV6-3, so those segments were excluded. An earlier analysis of around 600 of the donors showed that most TCR beta V segments appeared in productive rearrangements either about 90% or about 30% of the time, which broadly matched IMGT annotations. CMV serostatus was the only immune exposure information available for the cohort. Most CMV-associated TCR beta chains appeared to be HLA-restricted in a later analysis, and the HLA associations seemed to be driven largely by CMV exposure. A later genetic analysis associated a missense DCLRE1C variant with V-gene and J-gene trimming of TCR beta chains, and an independent cohort replicated the association. According to a later analysis, TCR association rates differed among HLA loci, with DRB1 alleles showing the most associated TCRs and HLA-C alleles showing the fewest. Compared with the approximately 700-donor mean, donors in an Asian-associated ancestry cluster had fewer N-insertions in productive TCRs, according to a later genetic analysis. Across donors, most TCR sequences were observed very rarely, whereas some public TCRs were present in many individuals. A later analysis associated 15,000 to 20,000 TCR beta sequences with specific HLA alleles at a false discovery rate of 0.05. In the study, some 180 TCR beta chains were listed as associated with cytomegalovirus. A group of highly shared sequence variants was considered likely to be a technical artifact of the sequencing pipeline. Because HLA typing was missing for some donors at each locus, association tests included only the typed subset. Because counts were too low, roughly 16 rarely observed V segments, including chromosome 9 orphons, were excluded from the earlier analysis of fewer than 650 of the donors. According to a later analysis, parvovirus B19, influenza, CMV and Epstein-Barr virus appeared linked to several top co-occurrence clusters. A later analysis found that HLA-associated TCR beta chains were more clonally expanded and had lower generation probabilities than equally common non-associated chains. In both the original and validation cohorts, the classifier was reported to diagnose cytomegalovirus status with high specificity and sensitivity. In vitro tests confirmed that a few of the cytomegalovirus-associated TCR beta chains recognize cytomegalovirus antigens.

Trimming at the junction amounts to 1 base on V and 7 bases on J, and the germline ends lie 11 bases apart. Including cysteine and phenylalanine, the CDR3 has 15 amino acids. CDR3 DNA only is kept here, 45 bases in frame from base 1. Sequences MGHRA (CDR1) and YSYEKL (CDR2) are obtained from the germline V gene. The method behind the library was the immunoSEQ multiplex PCR assay. For the multiplex PCR, a mixture combining 60 forward primers for TCR Vbeta segments and 13 reverse primers for TCR Jbeta segments was used. Amplification of the CDR3 region of rearranged TCR beta genes was performed with a multiplex PCR assay on genomic DNA. Amplified TCR beta libraries were sequenced as 87-base-pair reads on the Illumina HiSeq System. On the authors' methods: Across the 640 or so repertoires, a later analysis counted 75 million to 90 million unique TCR beta chains, 8.5 million to 12 million of which were shared by at least two donors. Raw reads were error-corrected and collapsed into unique sequences by a nearest-neighbor algorithm in which closely related sequences were merged to remove PCR and sequencing errors. Alignment of CDR3 sequences to IMGT reference sequences was used to assign V, D and J gene segments. For a sequence to be retained, a match of at least six nucleotides to both a V gene segment and a J gene segment was required. Rearrangements were classified as productive when the CDR3 lacked stop codons and remained in frame with V and J, and all other rearrangements were classified as non-productive. CDR3 was defined according to IMGT convention as the region running from the second conserved V-encoded cysteine to the conserved J-encoded phenylalanine. The earlier analysis of 500 to 650 of the donors excluded any sequence lacking an unambiguous match to a single V gene segment. In an earlier analysis of roughly 600 of the donors, a V segment was called functional when productive rearrangements were above 56.7%, and segregating when the standard deviation between donors exceeded 5%. To diagnose cytomegalovirus status from the catalog of TCR beta chain sequences, a statistical classification framework was built. In a later analysis, V and J genes were assigned by comparing TCR nucleotide sequences against IMGT/GENE-DB human TR gene sequences. The TCRdist pipeline was used in a later analysis to assign CDR3 sequences and most-parsimonious VDJ recombination scenarios. In a later analysis, every TCR beta chain was defined by the combination of its CDR3 amino acid sequence and its V-gene family, and reads without a unique V-gene family were dropped. A later analysis removed several hundred highly shared, low-generation-probability nucleotide sequences to deal with suspected cross-contamination and a sequencing artifact. In a later analysis, a clonal expansion index was calculated for each public chain from normalized within-repertoire ranks of inferred template counts. In a later analysis, generation probabilities were computed using a VDJ recombination model fitted to out-of-frame rearrangements, and the results were checked against IGoR. A later analysis scored TCR-TCR, TCR-HLA and TCR-CMV co-occurrence with hypergeometric tests, applying a repertoire-size bias correction to TCR pairs. A later analysis estimated false discovery rates by permuting HLA or CMV assignments 20 times. In a later analysis, co-occurring TCRs were grouped using DBSCAN, and TCRdist sequence similarity was added for clustering within HLA-allele-positive subsets. Repertoires with fewer than 30,000 or more than 120,000 public chains were left out of co-occurrence clustering, as were about 5 repertoires with anomalous nucleotide sharing. TCRdb mirrors the immuneACCESS table, restricted to in-frame sequences. Some clones are absent from its copies; in checked studies, under half trace to an unresolved V gene, and the reason for the others is unknown. That table gives V, J and clone size, and the DNA gave D and trimming. Within this sample are approximately 120,000 clones, with around 72% of them counted one time only. The top ten hold approximately 9.1% of the sample.

The cohort comprised some 730 healthy bone marrow donors. All cohort members were sampled while nominally healthy, although unrecorded immune exposures were likely present. The donor was CMV seropositive and belonged to the group of some 290 seropositive cohort members. Every donor gave a peripheral blood sample, and the peripheral blood mononuclear cells from that sample were used for TCR beta sequencing. The Qiagen DNeasy Blood Extraction Kit was used to extract genomic DNA from the blood cell samples. Concerning this clone: Its antigen is not yet known. Base-call qualities are not available, and no considerably larger clone is one nucleotide away.

This clonotype was sampled from a woman aged 45-60 years in good health and CMV-seropositive. The sample was PBMCs. The rearrangement combines TRBV4-1 with TRBJ1-6, with the D gene not confidently named. This receptor has the CDR3 CASSQGPAGNSPLHF. The nucleotides are TGCGCCAGCAGCCAAGGCCCAGCAGGAAATTCACCCCTCCACTTT.